The 20 T cell receptor beta chains in this list originate from one sample, sequenced in a study of blood T cell repertoires in COVID-19. Only in-frame clones appear in the TCRdb table, and some are missing; sequencing was by immunoSEQ multiplex PCR. Found here are 190,000 or so clones, around four fifths of them singletons; the top ten hold roughly 10%. Input material: PBMCs or T cells enriched from blood (not recorded which). These receptors all come from a man aged 35 to 55 who had recovered from COVID-19.

This chain links TRBV18 with TRBJ1-2, with unresolved D. There are 13 residues in the CDR3. Germline V gene data show CDR1 as KGHSH and CDR2 as LQKENI. The V and J ends lost 3 bases and 6 bases respectively, with 11 bases between them. The CDR3 DNA reads as TGTGCCAGCTCACCCACGGAGAAGAATGGCTACACCTTC. Translated: CASSPTEKNGYTF. The whole variable domain, remainder taken from reference TRBV18 and TRBJ1-2, is NAGVMQNPRHLVRRRGQEARLRCSPMKGHSHVYWYRQLPEEGLKFMVYLQKENIIDESGMPKERFSAEFPKEGPSILRIQQVVRGDSAAYFCASSPTEKNGYTFGSGTRLTVV.

This rearrangement joins TRBV27 to TRBJ2-3; tentatively, D is TRBD2 (6 bases). Looked up from germline, CDR1 is MNHEY and CDR2 is SMNVEV (reference sequence). V was pared by 3 bases and J by 2 bases, with 12 bases between. The length of the CDR3 is 15 residues. In DNA form, the CDR3 reads TGTGCCAGCAGTTTTGAAGGGGACTTCACAGATACGCAGTATTTT. As protein: CASSFEGDFTDTQYF.

This clone was observed a single time. This chain joins TRBV3-1 (or the pseudogene TRBV3-2) and TRBJ1-1; D is unresolved. The CDR3 consists of 13 residues. V lost 5 bases, J lost 2 bases, and 9 bases lay in between. CDR1 and CDR2 (germline): LGHDT, YNNKEL (reference sequence). The CDR3 coding sequence is TGTGCCAGCAGCTTTGGCTCAAACACTGAAGCTTTCTTT. Its translation: CASSFGSNTEAFF.

The chain has TRBV19 and TRBJ1-2; no definite D call. V was trimmed by 8 bases and J by 6 bases, leaving 19 bases between them. This CDR3 is 14 amino acids long. Germline CDR1 LNHDA, CDR2 SQIVND (reference sequence). For the CDR3, the DNA is TGTGCCAGTTCACATCCCGGGGTGCAGAATGGCTACACCTTC. Translated: CASSHPGVQNGYTF.

V usage is TRBV27 and J usage is TRBJ2-5; TRBD2 might be the D (5 bases). Trimming removed 6 bases at V and 2 bases at J, with 7 bases between. This CDR3 is 12 amino acids long. The germline gives CDR1 MNHEY, CDR2 SMNVEV (reference sequence). CDR3: CASRDLQETQYF. Here the CDR3 DNA reads TGTGCCAGCAGGGACTTACAAGAGACCCAGTACTTC.

V gene TRBV2 combines with J gene TRBJ1-2; D possibly corresponds to TRBD1 (5 bases). Germline CDR1 is SNHLY and CDR2 is FYNNEI. The V end was cut by 2 bases, the J end by 2 bases, with 9 bases between. The CDR3 length is 14 residues. In DNA, the CDR3 is TGTGCCAGCAGTGAACAGGGTGGAAACTATGGCTACACCTTC. Its translation: CASSEQGGNYGYTF.

The chain has TRBV7-8 and TRBJ1-1; possibly TRBD1 for D (6 bases). The length of the CDR3 is 15 residues. V dropped 3 bases and J dropped 0 bases, with 11 bases sitting between them. Germline CDR1 is SGHVS and CDR2 is FQNEAQ. The CDR3 reads CASSFRTAMNTEAFF. Written as DNA, the CDR3 is TGTGCCAGCAGCTTTAGGACAGCGATGAACACTGAAGCTTTCTTT.

The chain links TRBV21-1 to TRBJ2-7; TRBD1 is taken as the D call from the table, unchecked against the DNA. TRBV21-1 is a recognized pseudogene. The CDR3 consists of 17 residues. The CDR3 DNA is TGTGCCAGCAGCAACCCCACCTCAAGACACCTACGTTACGAGCAGTACGTC. Its protein product is CASSNPTSRHLRYEQYV.

The chain has TRBV5-4 and TRBJ2-2; TRBD2 might be the D (6 bases). The CDR3 is made up of 16 amino acids. Trimming left V 1 base short and J 3 bases short, with 13 bases between. Germline assignment: CDR1 SGHNT and CDR2 YYREEE (reference sequence). In nucleotides, the CDR3 is TGTGCCAGCAGCTTGCTCGGGGGTGGAGACACCGGGGAGCTGTTTTTT. This translates into CASSLLGGGDTGELFF. The whole variable domain, filled in from reference TRBV5-4 and TRBJ2-2, reads ETGVTQSPTHLIKTRGQQVTLRCSSQSGHNTVSWYQQALGQGPQFIFQYYREEENGRGNFPPRFSGLQFPNYSSELNVNALELDDSALYLCASSLLGGGDTGELFFGEGSRLTVL.

This chain joins TRBV24-1 and TRBJ2-7, with D possibly being TRBD2 (6 bases). The CDR3 has 15 residues. V was clipped by 2 bases and J by 2 bases, with 12 bases between them. Germline CDR1 and CDR2: KGHDR and SFDVKD. In nucleotides, the CDR3 is TGTGCCACCAGTGATTCAAGGACGGGGGCCTACGAGCAGTACTTC. Amino acid sequence: CATSDSRTGAYEQYF.

The chain couples TRBV19 to TRBJ2-3, with TRBD2 identical over 14 bases. The V gene's germline CDR1 is LNHDA and CDR2 SQIVND (reference sequence). This CDR3 comprises 16 residues. Unmatched junction bases numbered 4, after V lost 5 bases and J lost 3 bases. The CDR3 bases are TGTGCCAGTAGTGCGGGACTAGCGGGAGCTACAGATACGCAGTATTTT. Residues: CASSAGLAGATDTQYF.

This clone was detected only once. The rearrangement joins TRBV15 to TRBJ2-3; D is undetermined. The germline V gene has CDR1 LNHNV and CDR2 YYDKDF (reference sequence). The CDR3 runs 14 residues. V was cut by 1 base and J by 0 bases, with 5 bases left in between. CDR3 bases: TGTGCCACCAGCAGAGCCCATAGCACAGATACGCAGTATTTT. It yields the protein CATSRAHSTDTQYF.

The gene calls are TRBV6-5 and TRBJ2-1, with 14 nucleotides matching TRBD2. The CDR3 sequence is 16 residues long. Germline assignment: CDR1 MNHEY and CDR2 SVGAGI. V gave up 4 bases and J gave up 7 bases; unmatched junction bases: 6. CDR3 sequence: CASSSSGTSGSNEQFF. The CDR3 nucleotides are TGTGCCAGCAGTTCCTCCGGGACTAGCGGGAGTAATGAGCAGTTCTTC.

This clone was seen once. This chain uses TRBV19 with TRBJ2-3; 7 bases agree with TRBD2. The CDR3 sequence is 17 residues long. The J segment lost 0 bases and the V segment lost 1 base, leaving 7 bases of the junction unmatched. CDR1 is LNHDA, CDR2 SQIVND, per germline (reference sequence). The CDR3 protein is CASSIGSAGRSTDTQYF. The DNA of the CDR3 is TGTGCCAGTAGTATAGGGTCAGCGGGACGTAGCACAGATACGCAGTATTTT.

The chain uses TRBV5-5 and TRBJ2-7; D perhaps matches TRBD1 (5 bases). Germline V gene data show CDR1 as SGHKS and CDR2 as YYEKEE (reference sequence). The V gene lost 4 bases and the J gene lost 0 bases, with 11 bases spanning the gap. This CDR3 contains 14 residues. CDR3 region: CASSLTESSYEQYF. DNA for the CDR3: TGTGCCAGCAGCCTGACAGAGAGCTCCTACGAGCAGTACTTC.

The chain uses TRBV6-6 and TRBJ1-3; D might be TRBD1 (6 bases). Germline V gene sequence: CDR1 MNHNY, CDR2 SVGAGI (reference sequence). Trimming took off 5 bases at V and 4 bases at J, with 15 bases between the two ends. The CDR3 spans 15 residues. The CDR3: CASSTGQPSGNTIYF. The DNA for the CDR3 is TGTGCCAGCAGTACCGGACAGCCTTCAGGAAACACCATATATTTT.

The chain is built from TRBV29-1 and TRBJ2-4; possible D gene TRBD1, 6 bases. This CDR3 has 19 residues. Germline CDR1 reads SQVTM; CDR2 reads ANQGSEA. V shed 5 bases and J shed 0 bases, with 26 bases lying between them. This chain's CDR3 is CSVRWVATGGEKAKNIQYF. The CDR3, as DNA: TGCAGCGTTAGGTGGGTTGCGACAGGAGGTGAGAAAGCCAAAAACATTCAGTACTTC. The full variable domain, in which reference TRBV29-1 and TRBJ2-4 provide the parts outside the CDR3, is SAVISQKPSRDICQRGTSLTIQCQVDSQVTMMFWYRQQPGQSLTLIATANQGSEATYESGFVIDKFPISRPNLTFSTLTVSNMSPEDSSIYLCSVRWVATGGEKAKNIQYFGAGTRLSVL.

The chain has TRBV19 and TRBJ2-2, with 9 bases aligning to TRBD1. In germline, CDR1 is LNHDA, CDR2 SQIVND (reference sequence). The CDR3 is 15 amino acids. The trim removed 7 bases at V and 5 bases at J, leaving 8 bases unmatched. The CDR3 protein is CASTPRTGVTGELFF. The DNA of the CDR3 is TGTGCCAGTACTCCCCGGACAGGGGTTACCGGGGAGCTGTTTTTT.

The gene calls are TRBV6-5 and TRBJ1-5; tentatively, D is TRBD1 (5 bases). Germline V CDR1 and CDR2: MNHEY, SVGAGI. The germline V and J ends were trimmed by 4 bases and 7 bases, with 14 bases remaining between them. This CDR3 is built from 14 residues. The CDR3 DNA sequence: TGTGCCAGCAGTTGGGCGGGGGGAGGCCAGCCCCAGCATTTT. This translates into CASSWAGGGQPQHF.

This sequence joins TRBV10-3 and TRBJ2-1; TRBD2 aligns across 7 bases. The ends lost 10 bases at V and 8 bases at J; junction bases unmatched: 11. In germline, CDR1 is ENHRY, CDR2 SYGVKD. CDR3 length: 13 residues. The CDR3 nucleotides read TGTGCCAGCCGGGGGGACCCAGCCGATGAGCAGTTCTTC. It codes for CASRGDPADEQFF.